This TCR beta chain was recorded in a study of blood T cell repertoires in COVID-19. As for the study in general: Acute and convalescent COVID-19 specimens originated in the United States, Italy and Spain.

Authors' analysis steps: Amplification of reference gene primers was used by the study to estimate nucleated cell counts. The data were produced by immunoSEQ multiplex PCR, yet TCRdb's version contains in-frame clones alone and is incomplete. Clone size and the V and J calls come from that table; the DNA yielded D and trimming. The table records approximately 90,000 clones, roughly 80% of them present only once. The ends lost 5 bases at V and 4 bases at J; junction bases unmatched: 9. CDR3 length: 15 residues. Germline CDR1 MNHEY, CDR2 SVGAGI. The chain is built from TRBV6-5 and TRBJ2-7, with TRBD1 matching over 9 bases. This clonotype originated in a man older than 75 with active or convalescent COVID-19. Sequenced: peripheral blood. CDR3 region: CASSPDRGLGYEQYF. In nucleotides, the CDR3 is TGTGCCAGCAGTCCGGACAGGGGATTAGGGTACGAGCAGTACTTC.